Following are 23 T cell receptor beta chains from one sample sequenced in a study of T-cell memory formation after mild COVID-19. TCRdb re-called the 5' RACE reads with MiXCR, one entry per CDR3 protein. Of just under 550,000 distinct CDR3 sequences in the sample, roughly 22% were seen once. Sequenced sample: PBMCs or a T cell subset sorted from them (not recorded which). The source is an adult woman who had mild COVID-19 (a few samples of this study predate the infection). Cell type and time point are not known.

This clonotype was observed a few times. This chain links TRBV4-1 with TRBJ1-2, with 8 bases aligning to TRBD1. The trim removed 4 bases at V and 6 bases at J, leaving 4 bases unmatched. This CDR3 is built from 13 residues. Germline lookup yields CDR1 MGHRA and CDR2 YSYEKL. This CDR3 is CASSRQGMDGYTF. For the CDR3, the DNA is TGCGCCAGCAGCCGACAGGGGATGGATGGCTACACCTTC.

This clonotype turned up a few times. The V and J genes are TRBV12-3 or TRBV12-4 and TRBJ2-1; D is perhaps TRBD2 (7 bases). The V and J ends lost 3 bases and 7 bases respectively, with 10 bases between them. The CDR3 runs 13 residues. The CDR3, as DNA: TGTGCCAGCAGTTTCAAGGGGGGGAATGAGCAGTTCTTC. Amino acids: CASSFKGGNEQFF.

The chain couples TRBV7-2 to TRBJ2-3; D unclear. The CDR3 runs to 14 residues. Germline assignment: CDR1 SGHTA and CDR2 FQGNSA. Trimming took 5 bases from V and 4 from J, leaving 13 bases between them. In DNA form, the CDR3 reads TGTGCCAGCAGCCCGTTTTTCATGCCAGATACGCAGTATTTT. It codes for CASSPFFMPDTQYF.

J is TRBJ1-1 and V is TRBV4-3, with D unclear. This CDR3 is 14 amino acids long. In germline, CDR1 is LGHNA, CDR2 YSLEER. Trimming took off 4 bases at V and 1 base at J, with 10 bases between the two ends. As DNA, the CDR3 is TGCGCCAGCAGCCGCGTTTACGGGAACACTGAAGCTTTCTTT. This sequence encodes CASSRVYGNTEAFF.

The chain carries TRBV11-3 and TRBJ1-1, with D tentatively TRBD1 (6 bases). Germline CDR1 SGHNT, CDR2 YENEEA. Trimming shortened V by 4 bases and J by 1 base, and 13 bases separated the two germline ends. This CDR3 is 15 amino acids long. The CDR3: CASSSVGQGNTEAFF. CDR3 nucleotide sequence: TGTGCCAGCAGCTCTGTGGGACAAGGGAACACTGAAGCTTTCTTT.

The chain uses TRBV5-1 and TRBJ2-2; 14 positions agree with TRBD2. Unmatched junction bases numbered 15, after V lost 2 bases and J lost 9 bases. The CDR3 runs to 19 residues. Germline V gene lookup returns CDR1 SGHRS and CDR2 YFSETQ. CDR3 in amino acids: CASSLRLAGGKTEPRELFF. CDR3 nucleotide sequence: TGCGCCAGCAGCTTACGACTAGCGGGGGGGAAAACGGAGCCCCGGGAGCTGTTTTTT.

This clonotype was counted ten times or more. This sequence joins TRBV11-2 and TRBJ2-1; TRBD2 agrees at 10 bases. This CDR3 spans 15 amino acids. CDR1 and CDR2 (germline): SGHAT, FQNNGV. V shed 5 bases, J shed 8 bases, and the junction held 9 bases outside the gene matches. The CDR3: CASSPGSGRVYEQFF. CDR3 in DNA: TGTGCCAGCAGCCCGGGCAGCGGGAGGGTCTATGAGCAGTTCTTC.

This rearrangement joins TRBV2 to TRBJ1-5; D gene ambiguous. V lost 4 bases, J lost 0 bases, and 10 bases lay in between. Germline V lookup: CDR1 SNHLY, CDR2 FYNNEI. The CDR3 consists of 15 residues. CDR3 DNA sequence: TGTGCCAGCAGTGGGACGTTGAATAGCAATCAGCCCCAGCATTTT. It specifies CASSGTLNSNQPQHF. Supplemented by reference TRBV2 and TRBJ1-5, the full variable domain reads EPEVTQTPSHQVTQMGQEVILRCVPISNHLYFYWYRQILGQKVEFLVSFYNNEISEKSEIFDDQFSVERPDGSNFTLKIRSTKLEDSAMYFCASSGTLNSNQPQHFGDGTRLSIL.

J is TRBJ2-3 and V is TRBV4-2; 8 bases match TRBD2. Looked up from germline, CDR1 is LGHNA and CDR2 is YNFKEQ. V shed 0 bases, J shed 3 bases, and the junction held 5 bases outside the gene matches. This CDR3 spans 16 amino acids. The CDR3 sequence is CASSQELAAKTDTQYF. The CDR3, as DNA: TGTGCCAGCAGCCAAGAACTAGCGGCTAAAACAGATACGCAGTATTTT.

The chain uses TRBV27 and TRBJ2-1; D remains ambiguous. Trimming shortened V by 8 bases and J by 4 bases, and 9 bases separated the two germline ends. This CDR3 region has 12 residues. The germline gives CDR1 MNHEY, CDR2 SMNVEV (reference sequence). CDR3 sequence (DNA): TGTGCCAGCGGAATCCAGTACAATGAGCAGTTCTTC. Its protein is CASGIQYNEQFF.

This clonotype was counted many times. A read error may be the cause here, since a much bigger clone is one base away. The V gene is TRBV18, the J gene TRBJ1-1; the match to TRBD1 covers 7 bases. CDR3 length: 14 residues. Germline V lookup: CDR1 KGHSH, CDR2 LQKENI. V lost 4 bases, J lost 1 base, and 3 bases stayed unmatched. For the CDR3, the DNA is TGTGCCAGCTCACAGGACAGGAAGAACACTGAAGCTTTCTTT. This sequence encodes CASSQDRKNTEAFF.

V and J are TRBV5-4 and TRBJ1-2; D unclear. This CDR3 is 15 amino acids long. CDR1 is SGHNT, CDR2 YYREEE, per germline (reference sequence). Trimming removed 1 base from V and 1 base from J, with 11 bases in between. DNA of the CDR3: TGTGCCAGCAGCTTGAGTCGGAATCTTAACTATGGCTACACCTTC. Translated, it gives CASSLSRNLNYGYTF.

This clonotype was seen many times. As DNA, the CDR3 is TGTGCCAGCAGCCCCCCCGGGAGCTCCTACAATGAGCAGTTCTTC. Its translation: CASSPPGSSYNEQFF. The rearrangement joins TRBV7-9 to TRBJ2-1; a weak D match, TRBD2 (6 bases). Germline CDR1 reads SEHNR; CDR2 reads FQNEAQ (reference sequence). With 5 bases removed from V and 0 bases from J, the gap between germline ends came to 11 bases. This CDR3 has 15 amino acids.

The chain couples TRBV20-1 to TRBJ2-1; 13 nucleotides line up with TRBD2. The CDR3 loop spans 15 amino acids. J lost 9 bases, V lost 3 bases, and 8 bases had no gene match. Germline-derived CDR1 and CDR2 are DFQATT and SNEGSKA (reference sequence). The chain's CDR3 is CSAREGLAGVSEQFF. CDR3 sequence (DNA): TGCAGTGCTAGGGAAGGACTAGCGGGAGTGTCTGAGCAGTTCTTC.

This clonotype was seen a handful of times. The chain uses TRBV11-3 and TRBJ2-7; a weak D match, TRBD2 (6 bases). CDR1 SGHNT and CDR2 YENEEA come from the germline V gene. The ends were cut back, 0 bases at V and 5 bases at J, with 8 bases in the middle. The CDR3 contains 13 residues. This chain's CDR3 is CASSLESGDEQYF. The CDR3 DNA follows: TGTGCCAGCAGCTTAGAATCGGGGGACGAGCAGTACTTC.

The chain uses TRBV9 and TRBJ1-1, with D hard to call. The CDR3 extends over 13 amino acids. The germline V gene encodes CDR1 SGDLS and CDR2 YYNGEE. Trimming left V 0 bases short and J 6 bases short, with 9 bases between. The CDR3 loop is CASSVAGNPEAFF. In DNA form, the CDR3 reads TGTGCCAGCAGCGTAGCCGGTAACCCTGAAGCTTTCTTT.

This clonotype was found a few times. This chain joins TRBV11-3 and TRBJ1-1; TRBD1 is a possible D gene (5 bases). The CDR3 has 16 amino acids. The ends were cut back, 0 bases at V and 4 bases at J, with 15 bases in the middle. The germline CDR1 and CDR2 sequences are SGHNT and YENEEA. CDR3 bases: TGTGCCAGCAGCTTAGAGAACATGGAGGGGAGCACTGAAGCTTTCTTT. It encodes CASSLENMEGSTEAFF.

Only a few counts were recorded for this clonotype. The chain employs TRBV5-1 and TRBJ1-4, with 7 nucleotides matching TRBD1. J gave up 7 bases and V 0 bases, and 6 bases lay outside the gene matches. The CDR3 has 15 amino acids. Germline loops: CDR1 SGHRS, CDR2 YFSETQ. In DNA form, the CDR3 reads TGCGCCAGCAGCTTGGAGAGGGGGCCCGGTGAAAAACTGTTTTTT. Translated, it gives CASSLERGPGEKLFF.

This clonotype was observed a few times. This chain joins TRBV5-1 and TRBJ2-7; tentative D call: TRBD1 (5 bases). The V end lost 1 base, the J end lost 0 bases, and 11 bases lay between the germline ends. Germline V gene lookup returns CDR1 SGHRS and CDR2 YFSETQ. The CDR3 loop spans 15 amino acids. DNA of the CDR3: TGCGCCAGCAGCTTGTGGCCAGGACACTCCTACGAGCAGTACTTC. This codes for CASSLWPGHSYEQYF.

In this sample, this clonotype turned up a few times. The chain combines TRBV5-4 with TRBJ2-1, with no clear D. V was clipped by 4 bases and J by 1 base, with 12 bases between them. The CDR3 is 15 amino acids. From germline, CDR1 is SGHNT and CDR2 YYREEE (reference sequence). CDR3 in amino acids: CASSTTGASYNEQFF. CDR3 bases: TGTGCCAGCAGCACGACGGGTGCGTCCTACAATGAGCAGTTCTTC.

This clonotype appeared a few times. The chain has TRBV12-3 or TRBV12-4 and TRBJ2-2; a weak D match, TRBD2 (7 bases). With 6 bases removed from V and 0 bases from J, the gap between germline ends came to 20 bases. The CDR3 contains 18 residues. This CDR3 is CASSRILGGLANTGELFF. Here the CDR3 DNA reads TGTGCCAGCAGCCGAATCCTCGGGGGGCTAGCGAACACCGGGGAGCTGTTTTTT.

The rearrangement joins TRBV7-9 to TRBJ2-6; D remains unclear. CDR3 length: 13 amino acids. The germline V and J ends were trimmed by 4 bases and 2 bases, with 3 bases remaining between them. The germline V gene encodes CDR1 SEHNR and CDR2 FQNEAQ (reference sequence). The CDR3 here is CASSSPGANVLTF. CDR3 nucleotide sequence: TGTGCCAGCAGCTCCCCTGGGGCCAACGTCCTGACTTTC.

In its sample, this clonotype was seen a few times. This chain connects TRBV24-1 to TRBJ2-5; no reliable D call. V gave up 2 bases and J gave up 5 bases, with 11 bases separating them. This CDR3 contains 14 residues. Looked up from germline, CDR1 is KGHDR and CDR2 is SFDVKD. CDR3 region: CATSDWGSGETQYF. The CDR3 DNA reads as TGTGCCACCAGTGATTGGGGTAGTGGGGAGACCCAGTACTTC.